The 9 T cell receptor beta chains presented below share a single source sample, sequenced in a study of T cells after yellow fever vaccination. TCRdb re-called the 5' RACE reads with MiXCR, one entry per CDR3 protein. Among some 420,000 distinct CDR3 sequences listed, under 20% were seen once. The sequenced sample was PBMCs, obtained before the yellow fever booster vaccination. The receptors were sampled from a man between 18 and 29 years old who received the YFV17D yellow fever vaccine.

Note on this clonotype: A much larger clone lies one base from this, so it may be a read error. The CDR3 sequence is CSARHTEAFF. The CDR3, as DNA: TGCAGTGCTAGACACACTGAAGCTTTCTTT. The V and J genes are TRBV20-1 and TRBJ1-1, with no clear D. V was shortened by 2 bases and J by 3 bases, with 1 base between the two germline ends. Germline loops: CDR1 DFQATT, CDR2 SNEGSKA (reference sequence). The CDR3 covers 10 residues.

The V call is TRBV12-3 or TRBV12-4, the J call TRBJ2-7; 7 nucleotides agree with TRBD1. V dropped 5 bases and J dropped 6; count of bases not matched to a gene: 7. This CDR3 comprises 13 residues. CDR3 DNA: TGTGCCAGCAGTCCAATACAGGGGTCCGAGCAGTACTTC. It yields the protein CASSPIQGSEQYF.

This clonotype was detected a few times. The chain joins TRBV18 to TRBJ1-3; D unclear. The CDR3 loop spans 13 amino acids. V was pared by 3 bases and J by 10 bases, with 13 bases between. Germline V gives CDR1 KGHSH, CDR2 LQKENI. CDR3 coding DNA: TGTGCCAGCTCACCGGGGAATAGTGGAACCATATATTTT. It specifies CASSPGNSGTIYF.

The chain couples TRBV7-9 to TRBJ2-3; 8 bases are shared with TRBD2. This CDR3 has 16 amino acids. Trimming removed 1 base from V and 1 base from J; junction bases left unmatched: 4. Germline V gene lookup returns CDR1 SEHNR and CDR2 FQNEAQ (reference sequence). CDR3 sequence reads: CASSLDQAGGTDTQYF. CDR3 DNA sequence: TGTGCCAGCAGCTTAGATCAAGCGGGGGGCACAGATACGCAGTATTTT.

In nucleotides, the CDR3 is TGTGCCAGCAGCGTTTCAATGAGGCCCGGGACAGGGGGTGAAAAACTGTTTTTT. The encoded protein is CASSVSMRPGTGGEKLFF. The chain carries TRBV5-6 and TRBJ1-4, with TRBD1 matching over 11 bases. This CDR3 spans 18 amino acids. Trimming at V came to 4 bases and at J to 7 bases, leaving 15 bases not matched to a gene. The germline V gene has CDR1 SGHDT and CDR2 YYEEEE.

A few counts support this clonotype. This chain links TRBV7-9 with TRBJ1-5; the D is unclear. The CDR3 length is 15 residues. Germline values: CDR1 SEHNR, CDR2 FQNEAQ (reference sequence). The V gene lost 10 bases and the J gene lost 0 bases, with 16 bases spanning the gap. CDR3 in DNA: TGTGCCAAGGACCTGGACGTTTATAGCAATCAGCCCCAGCATTTT. Translated: CAKDLDVYSNQPQHF.

This chain connects TRBV5-1 to TRBJ2-3; TRBD1 aligns across 10 bases. The CDR3 runs 15 residues. Germline V gives CDR1 SGHRS, CDR2 YFSETQ. J was trimmed by 5 bases and V by 4 bases; bases with no gene match: 7. The CDR3 nucleotides read TGCGCCAGCAGCCTCCGGGACAGGGGATTAGATACGCAGTATTTT. Amino acids: CASSLRDRGLDTQYF.

This clonotype was seen a few times. This chain links TRBV4-2 with TRBJ2-7; D is possibly TRBD2 (5 bases). Germline V gene sequence: CDR1 LGHNA, CDR2 YNFKEQ. CDR3 length equals 14 residues. Trimming stripped 0 bases from V and 6 bases from J, with 12 bases between. CDR3 loop: CASSQERRAGEQYF. The CDR3 coding sequence is TGTGCCAGCAGCCAAGAAAGGCGGGCCGGCGAGCAGTACTTC.

This clonotype came up a few times. V usage is TRBV6-5 and J usage is TRBJ1-2; D remains ambiguous. The CDR3 runs 14 residues. Germline assignment: CDR1 MNHEY and CDR2 SVGAGI. Trimming shortened V by 0 bases and J by 0 bases, and 5 bases separated the two germline ends. CDR3 sequence: CASSYSPANYGYTF. The CDR3 DNA is TGTGCCAGCAGTTACTCGCCGGCTAACTATGGCTACACCTTC.